This T cell receptor (beta chain) was retrieved from a study of CD8 T cells in Susac syndrome. A quantity of about 0.5 to 1 ug RNA underwent reverse transcription using random hexamers. From the immunoSEQ multiplex PCR reads, TCRdb called clonotypes with MiXCR, one entry per CDR3 protein. The table shows some 150,000 distinct CDR3 sequences, with around 95% occurring only once. This TCR was sampled from a human donor with Susac syndrome. The sample taken for sequencing was CD4+ T cells from PBMCs.

The CDR3 sequence is CSARTGVNYGYTF. The CDR3 DNA reads TGCAGCGCTAGGACAGGGGTAAACTATGGCTACACCTTC. The chain links TRBV29-1 to TRBJ1-2; 9 bases map to TRBD1. CDR3 length equals 13 residues. V dropped 7 bases and J dropped 2; count of bases not matched to a gene: 5. CDR1 is SQVTM, CDR2 ANQGSEA, per germline.